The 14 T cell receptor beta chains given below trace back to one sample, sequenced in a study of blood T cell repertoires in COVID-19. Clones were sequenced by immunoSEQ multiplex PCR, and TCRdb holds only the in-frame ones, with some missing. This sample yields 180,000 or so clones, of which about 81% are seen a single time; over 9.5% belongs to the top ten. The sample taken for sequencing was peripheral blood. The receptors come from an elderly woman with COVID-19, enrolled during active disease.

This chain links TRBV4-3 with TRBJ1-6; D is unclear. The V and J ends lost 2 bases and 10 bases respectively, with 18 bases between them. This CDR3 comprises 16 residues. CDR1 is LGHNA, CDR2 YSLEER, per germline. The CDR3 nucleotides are TGCGCCAGCAGCCAAATCTGGCCTCCGGGGAGCTCACCCCTCCACTTT. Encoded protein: CASSQIWPPGSSPLHF.

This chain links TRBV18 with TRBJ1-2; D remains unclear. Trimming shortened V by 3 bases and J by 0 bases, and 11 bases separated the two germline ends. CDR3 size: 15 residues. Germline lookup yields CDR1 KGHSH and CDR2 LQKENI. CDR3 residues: CASSPERGPNYGYTF. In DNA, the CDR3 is TGTGCCAGCTCACCTGAACGCGGCCCTAACTATGGCTACACCTTC.

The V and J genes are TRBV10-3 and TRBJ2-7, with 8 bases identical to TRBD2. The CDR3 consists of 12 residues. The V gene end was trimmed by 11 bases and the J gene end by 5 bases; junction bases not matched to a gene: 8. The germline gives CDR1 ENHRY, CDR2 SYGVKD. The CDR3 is CAVGTSGDEQYF. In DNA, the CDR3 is TGTGCCGTGGGAACTAGCGGAGACGAGCAGTACTTC.

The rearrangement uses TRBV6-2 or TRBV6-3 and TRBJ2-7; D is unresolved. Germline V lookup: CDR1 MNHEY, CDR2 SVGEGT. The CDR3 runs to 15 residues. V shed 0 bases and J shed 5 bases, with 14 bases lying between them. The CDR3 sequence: CASSYSRQPWDEQYF. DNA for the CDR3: TGTGCCAGCAGTTACTCGAGGCAGCCGTGGGACGAGCAGTACTTC.

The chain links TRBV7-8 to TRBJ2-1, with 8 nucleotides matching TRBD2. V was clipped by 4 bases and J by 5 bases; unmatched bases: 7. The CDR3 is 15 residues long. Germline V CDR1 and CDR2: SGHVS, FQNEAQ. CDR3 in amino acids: CASSSLGTSNNEQFF. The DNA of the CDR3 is TGTGCCAGCAGCTCTTTAGGGACTAGTAACAATGAGCAGTTCTTC.

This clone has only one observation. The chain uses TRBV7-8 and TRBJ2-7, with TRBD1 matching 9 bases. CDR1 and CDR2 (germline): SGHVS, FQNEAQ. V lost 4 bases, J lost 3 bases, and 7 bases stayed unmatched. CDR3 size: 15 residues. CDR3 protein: CASSSRTGEGYEQYF. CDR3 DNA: TGTGCCAGCAGCTCCCGGACAGGGGAGGGCTACGAGCAGTACTTC.

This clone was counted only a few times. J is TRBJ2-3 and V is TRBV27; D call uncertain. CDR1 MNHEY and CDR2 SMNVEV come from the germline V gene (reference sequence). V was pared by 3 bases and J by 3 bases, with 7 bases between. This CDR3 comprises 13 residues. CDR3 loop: CASSFLGTDTQYF. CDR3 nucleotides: TGTGCCAGCAGTTTCCTCGGGACAGATACGCAGTATTTT.

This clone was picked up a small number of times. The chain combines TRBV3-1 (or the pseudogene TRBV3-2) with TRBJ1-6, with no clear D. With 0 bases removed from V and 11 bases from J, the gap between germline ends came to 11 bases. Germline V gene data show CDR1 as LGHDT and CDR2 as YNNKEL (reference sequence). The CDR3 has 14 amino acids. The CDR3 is CASSQDNSGPPLHF. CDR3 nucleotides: TGTGCCAGCAGCCAAGATAACAGCGGGCCACCCCTCCACTTT.

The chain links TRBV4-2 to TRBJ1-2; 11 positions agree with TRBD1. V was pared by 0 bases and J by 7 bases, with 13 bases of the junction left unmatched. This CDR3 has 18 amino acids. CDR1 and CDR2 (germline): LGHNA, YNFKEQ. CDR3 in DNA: TGTGCCAGCAGCCAAGATTCCGGGACAGGGGGAAGAAAAAGTGGCTACACCTTC. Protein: CASSQDSGTGGRKSGYTF.

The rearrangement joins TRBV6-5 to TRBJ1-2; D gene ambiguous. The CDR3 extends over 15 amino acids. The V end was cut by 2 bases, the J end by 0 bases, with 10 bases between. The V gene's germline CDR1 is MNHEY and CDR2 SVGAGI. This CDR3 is CASSYARGANYGYTF. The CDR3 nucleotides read TGTGCCAGCAGTTACGCGCGGGGAGCTAACTATGGCTACACCTTC.

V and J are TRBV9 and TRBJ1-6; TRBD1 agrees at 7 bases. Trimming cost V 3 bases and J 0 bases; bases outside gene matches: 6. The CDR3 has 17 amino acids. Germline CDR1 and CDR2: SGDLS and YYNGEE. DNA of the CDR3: TGTGCCAGCAGCGGACAGACAGGGAGCTCCTATAATTCACCCCTCCACTTT. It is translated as CASSGQTGSSYNSPLHF.

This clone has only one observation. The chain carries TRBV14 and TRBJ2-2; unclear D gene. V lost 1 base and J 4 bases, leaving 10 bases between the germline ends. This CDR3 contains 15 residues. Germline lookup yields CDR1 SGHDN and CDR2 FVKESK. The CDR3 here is CASSQVIGSTGELFF. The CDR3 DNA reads TGTGCCAGCAGCCAAGTGATCGGTTCCACCGGGGAGCTGTTTTTT. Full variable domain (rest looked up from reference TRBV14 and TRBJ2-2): EAGVTQFPSHSVIEKGQTVTLRCDPISGHDNLYWYRRVMGKEIKFLLHFVKESKQDESGMPNNRFLAERTGGTYSTLKVQPAELEDSGVYFCASSQVIGSTGELFFGEGSRLTVL.

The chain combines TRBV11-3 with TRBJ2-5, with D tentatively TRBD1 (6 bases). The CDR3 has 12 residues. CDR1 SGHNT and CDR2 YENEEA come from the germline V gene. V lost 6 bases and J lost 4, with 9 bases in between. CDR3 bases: TGTGCCAGCAGTCAGGGGCGAGAGACCCAGTACTTC. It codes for CASSQGRETQYF.

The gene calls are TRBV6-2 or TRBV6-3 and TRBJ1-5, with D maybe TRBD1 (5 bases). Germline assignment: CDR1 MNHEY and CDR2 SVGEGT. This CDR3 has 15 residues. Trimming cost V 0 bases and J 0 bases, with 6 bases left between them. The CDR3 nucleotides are TGTGCCAGCAGTTACTCGGGGGGTAGCAATCAGCCCCAGCATTTT. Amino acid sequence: CASSYSGGSNQPQHF.